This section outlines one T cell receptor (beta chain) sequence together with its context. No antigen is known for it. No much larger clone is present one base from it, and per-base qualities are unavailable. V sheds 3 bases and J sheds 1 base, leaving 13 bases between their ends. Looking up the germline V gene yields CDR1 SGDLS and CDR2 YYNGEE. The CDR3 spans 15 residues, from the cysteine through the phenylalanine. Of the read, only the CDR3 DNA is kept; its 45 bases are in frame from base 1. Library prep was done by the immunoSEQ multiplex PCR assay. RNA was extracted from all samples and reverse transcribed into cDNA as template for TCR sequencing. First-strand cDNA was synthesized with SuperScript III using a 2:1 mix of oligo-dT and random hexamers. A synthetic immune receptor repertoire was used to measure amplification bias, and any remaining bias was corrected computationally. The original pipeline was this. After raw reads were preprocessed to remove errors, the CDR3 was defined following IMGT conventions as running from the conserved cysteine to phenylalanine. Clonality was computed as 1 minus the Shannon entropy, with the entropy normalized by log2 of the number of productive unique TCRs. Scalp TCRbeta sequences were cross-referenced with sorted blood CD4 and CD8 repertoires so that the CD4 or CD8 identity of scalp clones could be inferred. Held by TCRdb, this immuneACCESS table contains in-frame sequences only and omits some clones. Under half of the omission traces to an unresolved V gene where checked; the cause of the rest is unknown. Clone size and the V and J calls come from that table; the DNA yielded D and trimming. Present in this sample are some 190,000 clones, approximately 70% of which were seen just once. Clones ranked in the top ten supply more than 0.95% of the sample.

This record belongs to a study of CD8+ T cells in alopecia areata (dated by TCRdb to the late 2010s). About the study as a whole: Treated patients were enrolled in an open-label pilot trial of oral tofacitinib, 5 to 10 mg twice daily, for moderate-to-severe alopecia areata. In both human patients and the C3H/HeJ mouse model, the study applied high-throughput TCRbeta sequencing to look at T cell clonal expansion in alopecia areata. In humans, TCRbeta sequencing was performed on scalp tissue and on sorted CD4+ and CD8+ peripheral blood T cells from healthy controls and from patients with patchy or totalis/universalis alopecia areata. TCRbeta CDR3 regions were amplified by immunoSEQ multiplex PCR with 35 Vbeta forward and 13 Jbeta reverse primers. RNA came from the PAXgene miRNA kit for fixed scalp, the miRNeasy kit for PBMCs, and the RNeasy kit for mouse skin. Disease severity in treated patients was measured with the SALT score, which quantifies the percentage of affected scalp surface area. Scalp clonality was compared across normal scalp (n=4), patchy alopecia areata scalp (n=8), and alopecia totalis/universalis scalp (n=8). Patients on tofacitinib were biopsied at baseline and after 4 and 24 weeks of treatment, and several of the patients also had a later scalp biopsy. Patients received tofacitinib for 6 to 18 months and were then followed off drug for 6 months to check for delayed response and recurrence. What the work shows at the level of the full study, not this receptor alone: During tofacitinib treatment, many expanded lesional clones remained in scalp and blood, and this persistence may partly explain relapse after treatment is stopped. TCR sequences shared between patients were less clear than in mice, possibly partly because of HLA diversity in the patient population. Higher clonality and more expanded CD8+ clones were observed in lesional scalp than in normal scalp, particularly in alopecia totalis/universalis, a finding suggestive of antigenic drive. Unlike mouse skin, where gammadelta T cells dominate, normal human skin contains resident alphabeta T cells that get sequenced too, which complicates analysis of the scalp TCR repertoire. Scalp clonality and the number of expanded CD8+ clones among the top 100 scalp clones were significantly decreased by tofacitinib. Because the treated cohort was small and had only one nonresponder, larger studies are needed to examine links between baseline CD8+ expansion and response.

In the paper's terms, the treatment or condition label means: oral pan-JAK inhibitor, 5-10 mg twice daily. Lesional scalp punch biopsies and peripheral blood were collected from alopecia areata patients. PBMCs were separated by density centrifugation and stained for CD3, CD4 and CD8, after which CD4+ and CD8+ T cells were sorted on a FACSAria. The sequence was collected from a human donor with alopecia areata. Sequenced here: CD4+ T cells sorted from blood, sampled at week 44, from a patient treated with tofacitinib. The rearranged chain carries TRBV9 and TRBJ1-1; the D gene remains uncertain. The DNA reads TGTGCCAGCAGCGCGCGCGGGTCGGCGAACACTGAAGCTTTCTTT. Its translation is CASSARGSANTEAFF.